This TCR beta chain was recorded in a study of identical twins (dated by TCRdb to about 2016). At the level of the whole study: To test whether fetal clonotypes persist, the study used deep sequencing on TCR alpha and beta repertoires from monozygotic twins, unrelated adults of various ages, and cord blood. To rule out contamination, replicate twin experiments were performed at different times with different library preparation protocols.

The cysteine opens and the phenylalanine closes a CDR3 of 13 amino acids. Only the CDR3 portion is preserved as DNA: 39 bases, with reading frame beginning at the first base. Between the V and J ends, shortened by 8 bases and 2 bases respectively, the junction contains 13 bases. As encoded in the germline V gene, CDR1 is LGHNA while CDR2 is YSLEER. Worth noting for this clonotype: Its target antigen remains unknown. Qualities for individual bases were not recorded, and no much larger clone is one base off.

Broad study findings and their caveats: Recombination models systematically underestimated out-of-frame TCR alpha sharing in monozygotic twins but agreed with sharing between unrelated individuals. Fewer insertions were carried by abundant cord blood beta clonotypes, a similar but weaker trend appeared in young adult naive repertoires, and no such trend appeared in memory repertoires. Because the same donors could not be followed over many years, conclusions were based on cross-sectional statistical analysis. The excess sharing between twins in beta out-of-frame sequences was weaker because fewer shared sequences reduced the signal-to-noise ratio. Invariant T cells such as MAIT and iNKT could partly confound zero-insertion analyses, although diverse VJ usage argued against such confounding for most clonotypes. Compared with coincidental sharing between unrelated individuals, an excess of low generation-probability sequences was observed among out-of-frame TCR alpha sequences shared between twins.

The library relied on 5' RACE. The instrument was an Illumina HiSeq 2000. A universal primer binding site was introduced by template switching, and a unique molecular identifier was present in the final cDNA, enabling accurate counting of TCR cDNA molecules. First-strand cDNA for TCR alpha and beta chains was synthesized from specific primers in the conserved constant-segment region. To control for contamination, each cDNA library was double barcoded with a SMART-Mk sample barcode plus Illumina barcodes. Two successive PCR steps introduced TruSeq adapter sequences along with Illumina sample barcodes. TCR alpha and beta cDNA libraries were sequenced on the Illumina HiSeq platform with custom primers. As for the original processing: Raw reads were processed with MiGEC to extract unique molecular identifiers, and MiXCR was used to determine CDR3 positions. For each individual, recombination models were inferred using an EM algorithm with the repgenHMM and IGoR tools. Shared clonotype analysis was performed with the tcR package in R, normalizing sharing by the product of cloneset sizes. To study raw recombination without the effects of thymic and clonal selection, out-of-frame nonproductive sequences were analyzed. TCRdb applied fastp at Q25 and MiXCR to the public reads, then kept only in-frame beta chains. A single entry per CDR3 protein holds the most common genes and DNA from its merged rows. The V and J calls shown here were made by TCRdb, not taken from the authors' results. The sample table lists hundreds of thousands of distinct CDR3 sequences, roughly 6.2% of them with a count of one. The leading ten clones occupy 1.5% to 2% of the sample.

Only healthy Caucasian donors were included. The study also sequenced three unrelated non-twin adults: a male aged 18 to 29, a male aged 50 to 59 and a female aged 50 to 59. Miltenyi CD45RO+ enrichment and human naive T-cell isolation kits were used to isolate memory (CD45RO+) and naive T cells from PBMC. Rearrangement joined TRBV4-3 to TRBJ2-7; a weak D assignment points to TRBD1 (6 bases agree). Material for sequencing was naive T cells sorted from blood. According to the study, the label for this sample's cell subset or site signals: cells isolated with a human naive T-cell isolation kit. This clonotype was sampled from a man aged 18-30 years in good health. The CDR3 sequence is CASGGNRAYEQYF. The nucleotides read TGCGCCAGCGGCGGTAACAGGGCCTACGAGCAGTACTTC.